These T cell receptor beta chains were read from a single sample in a study of human T cells and chemical hapten exposure. From the RACE reads, TCRdb called clonotypes with MiXCR, one entry per CDR3 protein. Among some 32,000 distinct CDR3 sequences, 5% to 6.5% were seen once, and the ten largest hold 5% to 7%. The specimen was whole blood, collected in connection with sensitization to the hapten diphenylcyclopropenone (DPC). These receptors all stem from a man aged 25 to 40 with alopecia areata. Some clones in this sample may be carry-over from other donors' samples. Each CDR3 is given with its conserved first and last residue. D genes are given only for firm matches. The size field reads once, few, many or a size class.

abundance	v_gene	d_gene	j_gene	CDR3aa	CDR3nt
many	TRBV29-1	TRBD2	TRBJ2-1	CSGQFSGGAREQFF	TGCAGCGGACAATTTAGCGGGGGGGCGAGGGAGCAGTTCTTC
many	TRBV7-2	TRBD1	TRBJ1-6	CASSLNPGQGYNSSPLHF	TGTGCCAGCAGCTTAAATCCGGGACAGGGGTATAATTCATCACCCCTCCACTTT
many	TRBV29-1	TRBD2	TRBJ2-1	CSVEVPGLAETFF	TGCAGCGTTGAGGTTCCGGGACTAGCAGAGACGTTCTTC
few	TRBV5-1	-	TRBJ1-5	CASSSGDNQPQHF	TGCGCCAGCAGCTCGGGGGATAATCAGCCCCAGCATTTT
medium-sized	TRBV3-1	TRBD2	TRBJ2-1	CASSPLSGGLYNEQFF	TGTGCCAGCAGCCCTCTCTCGGGGGGGCTCTACAATGAGCAGTTCTTC
many	TRBV7-9	-	TRBJ1-3	CASSWERNTIYF	TGTGCCAGCAGCTGGGAACGGAACACCATATATTTT
many	TRBV7-9	TRBD1	TRBJ2-5	CASSLRQGQETQYF	TGTGCCAGCAGCCTCAGACAGGGGCAAGAGACCCAGTACTTC
many	TRBV29-1	-	TRBJ2-1	CSVPARRDEQFF	TGCAGCGTTCCAGCTCGGCGCGATGAGCAGTTCTTC
many	TRBV12-3/TRBV12-4	-	TRBJ2-7	CASSPSPGVEQYF	TGTGCCAGCAGTCCGTCTCCGGGGGTAGAGCAGTACTTC
many	TRBV13	-	TRBJ2-6	CASSQKGPGANVLTF	TGTGCCAGCAGCCAGAAGGGGCCTGGGGCCAACGTCCTGACTTTC
many	TRBV7-8	-	TRBJ2-3	CASSSRQNTDTQYF	TGTGCCAGCAGCTCGCGACAGAACACAGATACGCAGTATTTT
many	TRBV2	-	TRBJ1-2	CASSGDITGYTF	TGTGCCAGCAGTGGGGACATAACTGGCTACACCTTC
many	TRBV29-1	TRBD1	TRBJ2-2	CSAASHRGGDTGELFF	TGCAGCGCTGCTTCCCACAGGGGCGGCGACACCGGGGAGCTGTTTTTT
many	TRBV29-1	-	TRBJ2-6	CSVEGGAGANVLTF	TGCAGCGTTGAAGGAGGGGCTGGGGCCAACGTCCTGACTTTC